Listed below are T cell receptor beta chains from one sample, sequenced in a study of Graves' ophthalmopathy and Graves' hyperthyroidism. Each CDR3 protein is one row after TCRdb ran MiXCR on the multiplex PCR reads. In the table there are some 350,000 distinct CDR3 sequences, roughly 15% of which are singletons. Source material: peripheral blood. The receptors were gathered from an adult woman with stable Graves' hyperthyroidism. Both conserved end residues are part of each CDR3. The D gene is left open where the match is weak. Clone size is stated in some rows and not others, as once, few, many or a class when expanded.

D gene | J gene | clone size | V gene | CDR3 protein | CDR3 DNA
. | TRBJ2-2 | few | TRBV5-4 | CASSPRTDYTGELFF | TGTGCCAGCAGCCCCAGGACAGATTACACCGGGGAGCTGTTTTTT
. | TRBJ2-2 | many | TRBV7-2 | CASSRSTGTGELFF | TGTGCCAGCAGCCGATCCACGGGCACCGGGGAGCTGTTTTTT
TRBD2 | TRBJ2-7 | . | TRBV4-1 | CASSQREGPYEQYF | TGCGCCAGCAGCCAGCGGGAGGGCCCCTACGAGCAGTACTTC
. | TRBJ2-7 | . | TRBV5-6 | CASSFRTTNYEQYF | TGTGCCAGCAGCTTTAGGACTACGAACTACGAGCAGTACTTC
. | TRBJ1-1 | many | TRBV5-1 | CASSLGDTDEAFF | TGCGCCAGCAGTTTAGGGGACACTGATGAAGCTTTCTTT
. | TRBJ2-2 | many | TRBV6-2/TRBV6-3 | CASTRTGLDTGELLF | TGTGCCAGCACCCGCACAGGGCTAGACACCGGGGAGCTGCTTTTT
TRBD2 | TRBJ2-5 | many | TRBV2 | CASSRLAGAQETQYF | TGTGCCAGCAGCAGACTAGCGGGAGCCCAAGAGACCCAGTACTTC
. | TRBJ1-2 | many | TRBV7-2 | CASSFGGATSYTF | TGTGCCAGCAGCTTCGGGGGGGCGACGAGCTACACCTTC
. | TRBJ1-5 | many | TRBV12-3/TRBV12-4 | CASSSSWSNQPQHF | TGTGCCAGCAGTTCCAGTTGGAGCAATCAGCCCCAGCATTTT
. | TRBJ2-5 | . | TRBV4-3 | CASSQYTGQETQYF | TGCGCCAGCAGCCAATATACAGGCCAAGAGACCCAGTACTTC
TRBD1 | TRBJ2-7 | many | TRBV19 | CASSISGTGGDEQYF | TGTGCCAGTAGTATCTCCGGGACAGGGGGCGACGAGCAGTACTTC
TRBD1 | TRBJ1-1 | many | TRBV10-3 | CAISDGTGSRFGTEAFF | TGTGCCATCAGTGACGGGACAGGGTCTCGTTTCGGCACTGAAGCTTTCTTT
. | TRBJ2-7 | many | TRBV15 | CATRRTVGSYEQYF | TGTGCCACCAGGAGGACAGTGGGCTCCTACGAGCAGTACTTC
TRBD1 | TRBJ2-5 | many | TRBV14 | CASSFTNRGQTQYF | TGTGCCAGCAGCTTCACAAACAGGGGACAGACCCAGTACTTC
TRBD1 | TRBJ2-5 | many | TRBV20-1 | CSAVTGGETQYF | TGCAGTGCTGTAACAGGGGGAGAGACCCAGTACTTC
. | TRBJ2-1 | many | TRBV7-9 | CASSGGFRSSEQFF | TGTGCCAGCAGCGGTGGGTTTAGATCGTCAGAGCAGTTCTTC
. | TRBJ2-2 | many | TRBV4-3 | CASSQESRLGELFF | TGCGCCAGCAGCCAAGAGAGTCGCCTGGGGGAGCTGTTTTTT
TRBD1 | TRBJ1-1 | . | TRBV29-1 | CSVGNFGTAEACF | TGCAGCGTTGGTAATTTCGGGACAGCTGAAGCTTGCTTT
. | TRBJ1-1 | many | TRBV3-1 | CASSQAGGSTEAFF | TGTGCCAGCAGCCAAGCTGGGGGTTCAACTGAAGCTTTCTTT
. | TRBJ2-2 | many | TRBV12-3/TRBV12-4 | CASRIGGRTGELFF | TGTGCCAGCAGAATAGGGGGACGCACCGGGGAGCTGTTTTTT
. | TRBJ2-7 | many | TRBV28 | CASSNFYEQYF | TGTGCCAGCAGTAACTTCTACGAGCAGTACTTC
TRBD1 | TRBJ1-6 | many | TRBV4-3 | CASSQDAGQNSPLHF | TGCGCCAGCAGCCAAGATGCGGGACAGAATTCACCCCTCCACTTT
TRBD2 | TRBJ2-7 | many | TRBV7-2 | CASSSSAGILYEQYF | TGTGCCAGCAGCTCGTCAGCGGGGATCCTCTACGAGCAGTACTTC